Shown below are 8 T cell receptor beta chains from a single sample sequenced in a study of T cells in localized non-small cell lung cancer. Profiling relied on immunoSEQ multiplex PCR, and the TCRdb table lists in-frame clones only, not all of them. The sample lists over 65,000 clones, approximately 84% occurring once. The specimen was peripheral blood, collected before any cancer treatment. Source of these receptors: a female donor over 55 with stage I lung adenocarcinoma.

CDR3 in amino acids: CASSANRRTDYGYTF. CDR3 DNA: TGTGCCAGCAGCGCTAATAGACGGACAGACTATGGCTACACCTTC. The chain couples TRBV9 to TRBJ1-2, with D possibly matching TRBD1 (6 bases). The CDR3 loop spans 15 amino acids. V lost 3 bases to trimming and J lost 3 bases, with 15 bases between them. Germline-derived CDR1 and CDR2 are SGDLS and YYNGEE.

The chain links TRBV2 to TRBJ1-1; tentative D call: TRBD1 (5 bases). V was shortened by 5 bases and J by 0 bases, with 13 bases between the two germline ends. CDR3 length: 15 residues. From germline, CDR1 is SNHLY and CDR2 FYNNEI. In DNA form, the CDR3 reads TGTGCCAGCAGTTATCAGGGCCCCATGAACACTGAAGCTTTCTTT. Protein sequence: CASSYQGPMNTEAFF.

This sequence joins TRBV25-1 and TRBJ1-1; no firm D call. CDR1 is MGHDK, CDR2 SYGVNS, per germline. V dropped 4 bases and J dropped 1 base, with 16 bases sitting between them. The CDR3 is made up of 16 amino acids. CDR3 sequence (DNA): TGTGCCAGCAGTGCCTACCCCGGGTCCGGGAACACTGAAGCTTTCTTT. It encodes CASSAYPGSGNTEAFF.

The chain has TRBV5-4 and TRBJ2-3; D uncertain. The germline CDR1 and CDR2 sequences are SGHNT and YYREEE (reference sequence). The germline V and J ends were trimmed by 4 bases and 2 bases, with 11 bases remaining between them. The CDR3 loop spans 14 amino acids. The CDR3 region has the DNA TGTGCCAGCAGCGTAGACGGTTACACAGATACGCAGTATTTT. Its protein is CASSVDGYTDTQYF.

The chain combines TRBV25-1 with TRBJ2-7; D gene unclear. V shed 3 bases and J shed 3 bases, with 6 bases lying between them. The CDR3 is made up of 12 amino acids. In germline, CDR1 is MGHDK, CDR2 SYGVNS. CDR3 DNA: TGTGCCAGCAGTGATTATGGCTACGAGCAGTACTTC. Protein sequence: CASSDYGYEQYF.

The chain carries TRBV7-6 and TRBJ2-7; D unclear. The CDR3 is 15 amino acids. The V gene's germline CDR1 is SGHVS and CDR2 FNYEAQ. Trimming left V 5 bases short and J 2 bases short, with 16 bases between. CDR3 in DNA: TGTGCCAGCAGCGTTGACCCATACACCGCCTACGAGCAGTACTTC. Translation gives CASSVDPYTAYEQYF. Combining the CDR3 with reference TRBV7-6 and TRBJ2-7 gives the whole variable domain GAGVSQSPRYKVTKRGQDVALRCDPISGHVSLYWYRQALGQGPEFLTYFNYEAQQDKSGLPNDRFSAERPEGSISTLTIQRTEQRDSAMYRCASSVDPYTAYEQYFGPGTRLTVT.

The chain recombines TRBV7-6 with TRBJ1-2, with D tentatively TRBD1 (5 bases). Germline-derived CDR1 and CDR2 are SGHVS and FNYEAQ. The CDR3 has 14 amino acids. V was trimmed by 5 bases and J by 6 bases, leaving 16 bases between them. CDR3 sequence (DNA): TGTGCCAGCAGCCCAGGTGATGGACAAAATGGCTACACCTTC. This encodes CASSPGDGQNGYTF.

The chain couples TRBV7-9 to TRBJ1-4; weak D call: TRBD1 (6 bases). The CDR3 contains 16 residues. Germline V CDR1 and CDR2: SEHNR, FQNEAQ (reference sequence). V lost 3 bases to trimming and J lost 5 bases, with 16 bases between them. CDR3 protein: CASSLAPTGSNEKLFF. For the CDR3, the DNA is TGTGCCAGCAGCTTGGCACCTACAGGGTCGAATGAAAAACTGTTTTTT.